These 16 T cell receptor beta chains were all obtained from the same sample, sequenced in a study of tumor-infiltrating lymphocytes in localized non-small cell lung cancer. The table came from immunoSEQ multiplex PCR; TCRdb's copy has only in-frame clones and leaves some out. The data contain around 16,000 clones, about 69% of them singletons. Material for sequencing was lung tumor tissue. The receptors come from a human donor with non-small cell lung cancer.

This chain joins TRBV4-2 and TRBJ1-1; D is unresolved. Trimming took off 5 bases at V and 3 bases at J, with 19 bases between the two ends. The CDR3 loop spans 16 amino acids. Germline V gives CDR1 LGHNA, CDR2 YNFKEQ. The chain's CDR3 is CASSASIGRKDTEAFF. The DNA for the CDR3 is TGTGCCAGCAGCGCAAGCATCGGCAGGAAGGACACTGAAGCTTTCTTT.

This sequence joins TRBV30 and TRBJ1-4; no definite D call. CDR3 length: 14 amino acids. Trimming removed 2 bases at V and 7 bases at J, with 14 bases between. From germline, CDR1 is GTSNPN and CDR2 SVGIG (reference sequence). CDR3 protein: CAWSSVSRGEKLFF. As DNA, the CDR3 is TGTGCCTGGAGTTCGGTCAGTCGGGGTGAAAAACTGTTTTTT.

This chain links TRBV4-1 with TRBJ2-1; D not resolved. CDR1 and CDR2 from the germline V gene are MGHRA and YSYEKL. This CDR3 has 17 amino acids. The germline V and J ends were trimmed by 0 bases and 0 bases, with 12 bases remaining between them. CDR3 region: CASSQETLSSSYNEQFF. The DNA of the CDR3 is TGCGCCAGCAGCCAAGAGACCCTTTCTAGCTCCTACAATGAGCAGTTCTTC.

Worth noting for this clone: Additional DNA sequences in this sample encode the identical CDR3. The DNA for the CDR3 is TGTGCCACCAGCAGAGATCCATTGAACGAGCAGTACTTC. Protein sequence: CATSRDPLNEQYF. The chain carries TRBV15 and TRBJ2-7; D gene ambiguous. The CDR3 consists of 13 residues. CDR1 LNHNV and CDR2 YYDKDF come from the germline V gene (reference sequence). V lost 0 bases, J lost 5 bases, and 8 bases lay in between.

The sample holds one count of this clone. The chain combines TRBV30 with TRBJ2-1; TRBD2 aligns across 10 bases. CDR1 is GTSNPN and CDR2 is SVGIG in the germline V gene (reference sequence). CDR3 length: 14 residues. V gave up 4 bases and J gave up 4 bases; unmatched junction bases: 4. CDR3: CAWNVAGGYNEQFF. CDR3 DNA sequence: TGTGCCTGGAACGTAGCGGGGGGTTACAATGAGCAGTTCTTC.

This clone was observed a handful of times. J is TRBJ1-2 and V is TRBV4-1; weak D call: TRBD1 (5 bases). V dropped 0 bases and J dropped 3 bases, with 14 bases sitting between them. CDR3 length: 16 amino acids. The germline CDR1 and CDR2 sequences are MGHRA and YSYEKL. The CDR3 DNA reads as TGCGCCAGCAGCCAAGAGGTTGGCAGGGCTGACTATGGCTACACCTTC. The encoded protein is CASSQEVGRADYGYTF.

This clone was picked up a small number of times. This sequence joins TRBV16 and TRBJ1-4; D is perhaps TRBD1 (5 bases). Trimming left V 4 bases short and J 8 bases short, with 14 bases between. The CDR3 extends over 14 amino acids. Germline values: CDR1 KGHSY, CDR2 FQNENV. CDR3 loop: CASSPRGGIEKLFF. The CDR3 DNA reads as TGTGCCAGCAGCCCGCGGGGCGGAATCGAAAAACTGTTTTTT.

This chain connects TRBV5-6 to TRBJ2-7; tentative D call: TRBD2 (6 bases). Germline loops: CDR1 SGHDT, CDR2 YYEEEE. V was trimmed by 7 bases and J by 7 bases, leaving 15 bases between them. The CDR3 contains 12 residues. The CDR3 here is CASRGAGKEQYF. In DNA, the CDR3 is TGTGCCAGCCGCGGGGCAGGAAAAGAGCAGTACTTC.

This sequence joins TRBV27 and TRBJ2-1; 9 bases line up with TRBD2. The CDR3 runs to 15 residues. Trimming took 1 base from V and 5 from J; bases not matched to a gene: 3. Germline V CDR1 and CDR2: MNHEY, SMNVEV (reference sequence). CDR3 region: CASSLYEREDNEQFF. Here the CDR3 DNA reads TGTGCCAGCAGTTTATACGAGCGGGAGGACAATGAGCAGTTCTTC.

Of note for this clone: An end of the junction does not agree with germline; a read error may underlie this. The chain has TRBV7-6 and TRBJ1-1; D call uncertain. Germline V gives CDR1 SGHVS, CDR2 FNYEAQ. The CDR3 runs 13 residues. In nucleotides, the CDR3 is TGTGCCAGCAGTTTAGACCGATTTGCTGAAGCTTTCTTT. Translated, it gives CASSLDRFAEAFF.

The chain employs TRBV9 and TRBJ1-5, with a possible D match to TRBD1 (5 bases). Germline CDR1 SGDLS, CDR2 YYNGEE. The ends were cut back, 4 bases at V and 6 bases at J, with 17 bases in the middle. The CDR3 is made up of 15 amino acids. For the CDR3, the DNA is TGTGCCAGCAGCTCCAGCGGGGCGCCGGGTCAGCCCCAGCATTTT. Protein sequence: CASSSSGAPGQPQHF.

This chain uses TRBV5-1 with TRBJ2-7; D is unresolved. Trimming stripped 4 bases from V and 4 bases from J, with 21 bases between. The V gene's germline CDR1 is SGHRS and CDR2 YFSETQ. The CDR3 consists of 16 residues. CDR3 loop: CASSPRTDASHYEQYF. The CDR3 bases are TGCGCCAGCAGCCCAAGGACCGATGCCTCCCATTACGAGCAGTACTTC.

The table lists this clone with a few counts. V is TRBV25-1 and J is TRBJ1-1; 7 bases are a match to TRBD1. Germline V gives CDR1 MGHDK, CDR2 SYGVNS. Trimming took 1 base from V and 9 from J; bases not matched to a gene: 2. The CDR3 has 12 amino acids. The DNA for the CDR3 is TGTGCCAGCAGTGAATGGACAGGACAAGCTTTCTTT. Residues: CASSEWTGQAFF.

The rearrangement uses TRBV9 and TRBJ2-3; weak D call: TRBD2 (5 bases). Germline V lookup: CDR1 SGDLS, CDR2 YYNGEE. There are 15 residues in the CDR3. Trimming removed 0 bases at V and 7 bases at J, with 15 bases between. This chain's CDR3 is CASSVGLATENTQYF. The DNA of the CDR3 is TGTGCCAGCAGCGTAGGCCTAGCCACCGAGAATACGCAGTATTTT.

The chain carries TRBV28 and TRBJ1-5, with D possibly matching TRBD1 (6 bases). V lost 3 bases and J lost 4, with 16 bases in between. Germline CDR1 and CDR2: MDHEN and SYDVKM. This CDR3 region has 16 residues. This CDR3 reads CASSFGGGGLNQPQHF. CDR3 nucleotides: TGTGCCAGCAGTTTTGGGGGGGGCGGCCTTAATCAGCCCCAGCATTTT.

The genes are TRBV19 and TRBJ1-5; 8 bases align to TRBD1. The CDR3 contains 15 residues. Germline V lookup: CDR1 LNHDA, CDR2 SQIVND (reference sequence). After removal of 9 bases from V and 0 bases from J, the junction contained 7 bases not matched to a gene. The CDR3 DNA reads as TGTGCCAGCACGGACAGGGCTTATAGCAATCAGCCCCAGCATTTT. As protein: CASTDRAYSNQPQHF.